This TCR beta chain was found in a study of T cell responses to AZD1222 COVID-19 vaccine. For the study at large: Analysis merged second doses at about 4 or about 12 weeks.

V was pared by 3 bases and J by 5 bases, with 13 bases between. Germline V gene data show CDR1 as LNHDA and CDR2 as SQIVND (reference sequence). The length of the CDR3 is 15 residues. To note about this clone: Its antigen is unknown.

Regarding the study as a whole: Spike-specific TCR breadth rose after two AZD1222 doses, and depth rose as well. The sample set comprised mostly white British donors with more females, and clonal diversity was possibly underestimated. The study found vaccine-associated CD4 TCRs spanning spike, dominant at 160-218 and 743-854.

Repertoires were generated with immunoSEQ multiplex PCR, while TCRdb's copy carries only in-frame clones and drops some. The data show 90,000 to 130,000 clones, 70% to 90% seen once. V is TRBV19 and J is TRBJ2-2; D possibly corresponds to TRBD1 (6 bases). Here the sequenced sample was peripheral blood, taken on day 0 of AZD1222 vaccination. The clonotype was recovered from an adult in good health. CDR3 amino acids: CASSIQGIETGELFF. The CDR3 DNA reads as TGTGCCAGTAGTATCCAGGGGATTGAAACCGGGGAGCTGTTTTTT.